This T cell receptor (beta chain) was captured in a study of cytomegalovirus exposure and HLA in healthy donors. Worth noting for this clone: What it binds is not known.

PCR involved 60 Vbeta and 13 Jbeta primers. Method: immunoSEQ multiplex PCR; TCRdb's copy keeps in-frame clones and lacks some. The data hold some 130,000 clones, with over 65% observed a single time. Overall study findings and caveats: According to a later analysis, most TCR beta chains associated with CMV appeared HLA-restricted. A list of around 150 TCR beta chains associated with cytomegalovirus was given. As was reported, the HLA-A and HLA-B alleles of most subjects were accurately predicted from TCR beta sequences.

Sequences were obtained from PBMCs. This TCR came from a man over 45 in good health and CMV-seronegative.

This CDR3 is CASSQQDSGNTIYF. The CDR3, as DNA: TGTGCCAGCAGTCAACAGGACTCTGGAAACACCATATATTTT. The V call is TRBV6-5, the J call TRBJ1-3; TRBD1 is a possible D gene (5 bases). The CDR3 runs to 14 residues. Trimming left V 5 bases short and J 0 bases short, with 8 bases between. The germline gives CDR1 MNHEY, CDR2 SVGAGI.